This is a list of T cell receptor beta chains from one sample in a study of T cell changes during pregnancy in multiple sclerosis. The method was immunoSEQ multiplex PCR; TCRdb's version includes in-frame clones alone and lacks a portion of them. The sample has about 17,000 clones, roughly four fifths seen once. Here the sequenced sample was CD8+ T cells from peripheral blood mononuclear cells, taken in the second trimester of pregnancy. Receptors originate from a female donor in good health, enrolled as a control in a pregnancy study. Both conserved end residues are part of each CDR3. A D gene is named only where the DNA matches it firmly. Clone size, where shown, is once, few, many, or a class for clones that have expanded.

>TRBD2|NA|TRBV7-3|TRBJ2-1
TGTGCCAGCAGCTTTAACGCGGGGGGAAACAATGAGCAGTTCTTC
CASSFNAGGNNEQFF
>NA|NA|TRBV4-3|TRBJ1-1
TGCGCCAGCAGCCAAGATCCGGGTGGAGGAGCCACTGAAGCTTTCTTT
CASSQDPGGGATEAFF
>TRBD1|NA|TRBV15|TRBJ2-5
TGTGCCACCAGCAGGAGTAGGGACAGTGTACTGGAGACCCAGTACTTC
CATSRSRDSVLETQYF
>NA|NA|TRBV25-1|TRBJ2-5
TGTGCCAGCAGTGAGGTGCCAGGGGCCCCAGAGACCCAGTACTTC
CASSEVPGAPETQYF
>NA|NA|TRBV10-1|TRBJ2-5
TGCGCCACTACAGGGAGGGCTGGCCAGTACTTC
CATTGRAGQYF
>NA|NA|TRBV4-3|TRBJ2-5
TGCGCCAGCAGCCAGACAGAATTTCAGGGGGAGACCCAGTACTTC
CASSQTEFQGETQYF
>NA|NA|TRBV11-3|TRBJ2-2
TGTGCCAGCAGCTTGGAGGAACTAACCGGGGAGCTGTTTTTT
CASSLEELTGELFF
>TRBD2|NA|TRBV7-9|TRBJ2-5
TGTGCCAGCACCTTGGGGGGGACTCAAGAGACCCAGTACTTC
CASTLGGTQETQYF
>TRBD1|NA|TRBV5-1|TRBJ1-2
TGCGCCAGCAGCTTGGAAGAGGGGGGACAGGCGACGGACACCTTC
CASSLEEGGQATDTF
>NA|NA|TRBV5-1|TRBJ1-1
TGCGCCAGCAGCTTGGATATCTTGGGCCCGGGGGGCATGAACACTGAAGCTTTCTTT
CASSLDILGPGGMNTEAFF
>TRBD2|NA|TRBV4-2|TRBJ2-3
TGTGCCAGCAGCCAAGACCGCAGCGGGGGGGCAGATACGCAGTATTTT
CASSQDRSGGADTQYF
>NA|NA|TRBV4-1|TRBJ2-1
TGCGCCAGCAGCCAAGAAGGCGGGAAATATTACAATGAGCAGTTCTTC
CASSQEGGKYYNEQFF
>TRBD1|NA|TRBV5-6|TRBJ2-3
TGTGCCAGCAGACCGGGACAGGGGGCCGCAGATACGCAGTATTTT
CASRPGQGAADTQYF
>NA|NA|TRBV9|TRBJ1-6
TGTGCCAGCAGCCTCGGGATAAATTCACCCCTCCACTTT
CASSLGINSPLHF
>NA|NA|TRBV7-9|TRBJ1-3
TGTGCCAGCAGCTTAGAGACTGGGAGCTCTGGAAACACCATATATTTT
CASSLETGSSGNTIYF
>NA|NA|TRBV9|TRBJ1-5
TGTGCCAGCAGCGTAGGCGGGGCGGCTCAGCCCCAGCATTTT
CASSVGGAAQPQHF
>NA|NA|TRBV19|TRBJ1-6
TGTGCCAGTAGTCCTAGCTCCTATAATTCACCCCTCCACTTT
CASSPSSYNSPLHF
>TRBD2|NA|TRBV5-4|TRBJ2-1
TGTGCCAGCTCCGGGACTAGCGGGGGGTCACGATACAATGAGCAGTTCTTC
CASSGTSGGSRYNEQFF
>NA|NA|TRBV7-6|TRBJ2-1
TGTGCCAGCAGCCCTTTCGCGGAAGTCGAGCAGTTCTTC
CASSPFAEVEQFF
>NA|NA|TRBV28|TRBJ2-2
TGTGCCAGCAGCCCATCACGGGACACCGGGGAGCTGTTTTTT
CASSPSRDTGELFF
>TRBD1|NA|TRBV6-5|TRBJ1-1
TGTGCCAGCATGAGACAGGGCACTGAAGCTTTCTTT
CASMRQGTEAFF
>TRBD2|NA|TRBV7-6|TRBJ2-3
TGTGCCAGCAGCTTAGAGGCTAGCGGGGGGACAGATACGCAGTATTTT
CASSLEASGGTDTQYF
>TRBD1|NA|TRBV29-1|TRBJ2-7
TGCAGCGTTGGGGGACAGGGTTCCAACGAGCAGTACTTC
CSVGGQGSNEQYF
>NA|NA|TRBV15|TRBJ1-5
TGTGCCACCAGCGCGACCCAGGATTCCCCGCGGCCCCAGCATTTT
CATSATQDSPRPQHF
>TRBD1|NA|TRBV6-6|TRBJ1-1
TGTGCCAGCGGAATGGGACAGGCGAACACTGAAGCTTTCTTT
CASGMGQANTEAFF
>TRBD1|NA|TRBV5-6|TRBJ2-7
TGTGCCAGCAGCTTGAACGACAGGGCTTACGAGCAGTACTTC
CASSLNDRAYEQYF
>NA|NA|TRBV9|TRBJ2-7
TGTGCCAGCAGCGGGAGCAATGACGAGCAGTACTTC
CASSGSNDEQYF
>NA|NA|TRBV27|TRBJ1-2
TGTGCCAGCAGTCGGGGGAACTATGGCTACACCTTC
CASSRGNYGYTF
>TRBD1|NA|TRBV18|TRBJ2-3
TGTGCCAGCTCACCACCAATCCGGGACAGTGCTCCCTATAGCACAGATACGCAGTATTTT
CASSPPIRDSAPYSTDTQYF
>TRBD2|NA|TRBV9|TRBJ2-5
TGTGCCAGCAGCCTTAGCGGGGGAAAAGAGACCCAGTACTTC
CASSLSGGKETQYF
>NA|NA|TRBV7-8|TRBJ2-5
TGTGCCAGCAGCCCGGAGATAGGGAGCGTGGAGACCCAGTACTTC
CASSPEIGSVETQYF
>NA|NA|TRBV4-1|TRBJ1-5
TGCGCCAGCAGCCAAGGAATAGGACAGCGCAATCAGCCCCAGCATTTT
CASSQGIGQRNQPQHF
>NA|NA|TRBV27|TRBJ2-2
TGTGCCAGCAGTCTGTCCACCGGGGAGCTGTTTTTT
CASSLSTGELFF
>TRBD1|NA|TRBV7-2|TRBJ2-1
TGTGCCAGCAGCCCAAACAGGGGGAGCTCCTACAATGAGCAGTTCTTC
CASSPNRGSSYNEQFF
>NA|few|TRBV2|TRBJ2-3
TGTGCCAGCAGCCCTTCGGTCACAGATACGCAGTATTTT
CASSPSVTDTQYF
>NA|NA|TRBV6-5|TRBJ1-1
TGTGCCAGCAGTTACGATTCGCGGGCTGAAGCTTTCTTT
CASSYDSRAEAFF
>NA|NA|TRBV9|TRBJ2-2
TGTGCCAGCAGCGTAGTTCGGGAGACCGGGGAGCTGTTTTTT
CASSVVRETGELFF
>NA|NA|TRBV7-2|TRBJ2-1
TGTGCCAGCATCTACACCGCCGGGTACAATGAGCAGTTCTTC
CASIYTAGYNEQFF
>TRBD1|NA|TRBV5-1|TRBJ1-6
TGCGCCAGCAGCTTGAGGGTGGTTGGACAGGGGCCTCAGGCCCTCCACTTT
CASSLRVVGQGPQALHF
>NA|NA|TRBV4-3|TRBJ1-2
TGCGCCAGCAGCCAAGATCGGGCAGGGGAGCGCGACTACACCTTC
CASSQDRAGERDYTF
>NA|NA|TRBV20-1|TRBJ2-7
TGCAGTTGGAGGTTTTCGGGCGAGCAGTACTTC
CSWRFSGEQYF
>NA|NA|TRBV7-6|TRBJ2-5
TGTGCCAGCAGCAACATCAAACAGGGTTACCAAGAGACCCAGTACTTC
CASSNIKQGYQETQYF
>TRBD1|few|TRBV18|TRBJ1-1
TGTGCCAGCTCCCCAGGACAGGTTGAAGCTTTCTTT
CASSPGQVEAFF
>NA|NA|TRBV4-2|TRBJ2-5
TGTGCCAGCAGCCCTCAGAGGCAGGGGGGAGAGACCCAGTACTTC
CASSPQRQGGETQYF
>TRBD2|NA|TRBV9|TRBJ2-3
TGTGCCAGCAGCGTAGGACAGCGGGGGGTCACAGATACGCAGTATTTT
CASSVGQRGVTDTQYF
>NA|NA|TRBV19|TRBJ2-1
TGTGCCAGTAGTAAATGGGGGGGGGCAAGGGGCGATAATGAGCAGTTCTTC
CASSKWGGARGDNEQFF
>TRBD1|NA|TRBV29-1|TRBJ2-7
TGCAGCGTGGGGACAGTTAGCTCCTACGAGCAGTACTTC
CSVGTVSSYEQYF
>TRBD1|NA|TRBV4-3|TRBJ2-7
TGCGCCAGCAGCCAAGCGACAGGGGGCATCGACGAGCAGTACTTC
CASSQATGGIDEQYF
>NA|NA|TRBV6-5|TRBJ1-4
TGTGCCAGCAGTTACGGGCAGGGGAGACTTAAACTGTTTTTT
CASSYGQGRLKLFF
>TRBD1|NA|TRBV5-4|TRBJ1-1
TGTGCCAGCAGCCATGGAGGGGGCCTGACGAACACTGAAGCTTTCTTT
CASSHGGGLTNTEAFF
>TRBD2|NA|TRBV30|TRBJ2-3
TGTGCCTGGAGTGTCGCGGGGGAAGATACGCAGTATTTT
CAWSVAGEDTQYF
>TRBD1|once|TRBV7-9|TRBJ1-5
TGTGCCAGCAGTCGGGACAGTAGCAATCAGCCCCAGCATTTT
CASSRDSSNQPQHF